A single T cell receptor beta chain is shown here with its context. Template material for TCR beta VDJ and CDR3 profiling consisted of genomic DNA. TCRdb re-called the reads through MiXCR, storing one row per CDR3 protein. The sample has around 33,000 distinct CDR3 sequences, around 80% seen once. These data originate in a study of CD8+CD57+ T cells in acquired aplastic anemia. Study at large: Mean DNA quantity obtained from sorted CD4+ and CD8+ cells was around 2.9 ug. In CD4+ cells, healthy donors produced an average of approximately 11 million reads.

The germline V gene encodes CDR1 SQVTM and CDR2 ANQGSEA. The CDR3 is made up of 14 amino acids. This TCR was sampled from a human donor in good health, serving as a control. The sequenced material came from sorted CD4+, CD8+, or CD8+CD57+ T cells (not recorded which) from PBMCs. The gene calls are TRBV29-1 and TRBJ2-1; unclear D gene. CDR3 sequence (DNA): TGCAGTGCTAGATGGCGGAAGGCCTACAATGAGCAGTTCTTC. This encodes CSARWRKAYNEQFF.